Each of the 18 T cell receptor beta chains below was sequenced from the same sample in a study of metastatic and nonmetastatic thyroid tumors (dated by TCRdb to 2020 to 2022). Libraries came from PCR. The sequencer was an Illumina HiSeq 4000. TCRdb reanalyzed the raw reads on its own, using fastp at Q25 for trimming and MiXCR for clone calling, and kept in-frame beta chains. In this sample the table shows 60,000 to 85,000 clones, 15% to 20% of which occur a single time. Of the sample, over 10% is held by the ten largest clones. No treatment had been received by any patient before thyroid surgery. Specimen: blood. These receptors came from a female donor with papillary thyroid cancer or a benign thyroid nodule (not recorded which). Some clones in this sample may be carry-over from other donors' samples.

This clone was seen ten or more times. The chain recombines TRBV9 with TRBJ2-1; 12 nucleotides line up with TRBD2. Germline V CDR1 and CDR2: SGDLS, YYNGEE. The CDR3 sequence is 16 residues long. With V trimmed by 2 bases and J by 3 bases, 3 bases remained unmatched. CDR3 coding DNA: TGTGCCAGCAGCGTTACTAGCGGGAGGAACTACAATGAGCAGTTCTTC. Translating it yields CASSVTSGRNYNEQFF.

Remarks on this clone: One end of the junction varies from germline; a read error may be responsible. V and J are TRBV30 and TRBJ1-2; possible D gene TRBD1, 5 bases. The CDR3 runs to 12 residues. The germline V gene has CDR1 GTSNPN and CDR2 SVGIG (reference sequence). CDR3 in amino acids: CVWSVFGDGYTF. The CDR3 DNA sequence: TGTGTCTGGAGTGTATTTGGGGACGGCTACACCTTC.

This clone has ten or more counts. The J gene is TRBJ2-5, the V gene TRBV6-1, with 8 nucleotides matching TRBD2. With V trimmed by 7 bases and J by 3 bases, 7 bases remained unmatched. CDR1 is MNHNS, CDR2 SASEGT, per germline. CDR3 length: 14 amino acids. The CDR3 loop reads CASTPGLEKETQYF. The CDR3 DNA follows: TGTGCCAGCACCCCGGGACTAGAAAAAGAGACCCAGTACTTC.

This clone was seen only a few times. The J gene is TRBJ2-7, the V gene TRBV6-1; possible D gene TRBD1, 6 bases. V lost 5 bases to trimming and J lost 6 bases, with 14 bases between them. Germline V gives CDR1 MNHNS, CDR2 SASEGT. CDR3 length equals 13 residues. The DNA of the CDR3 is TGTGCCAGCAGTCAACAACAGGGCGGCGAGCAGTACTTC. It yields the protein CASSQQQGGEQYF.

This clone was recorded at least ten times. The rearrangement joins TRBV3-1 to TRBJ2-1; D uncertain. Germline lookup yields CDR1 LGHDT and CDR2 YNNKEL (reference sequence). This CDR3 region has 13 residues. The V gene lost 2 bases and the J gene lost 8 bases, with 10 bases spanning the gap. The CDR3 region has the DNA TGTGCCAGCAGCCAAAGGACGTACCATGAGCAGTTCTTC. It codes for CASSQRTYHEQFF.

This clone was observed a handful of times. The CDR3 DNA follows: TGCGCCAGCACCCCGGGACTGAGCGCGAACACCGGGGAGCTGTTTTTT. Its protein product is CASTPGLSANTGELFF. This chain connects TRBV10-1 to TRBJ2-2; a weak D match, TRBD2 (6 bases). V lost 7 bases and J lost 0, with 15 bases in between. The germline gives CDR1 WNHNN, CDR2 SYGVQD (reference sequence). The CDR3 spans 16 residues.

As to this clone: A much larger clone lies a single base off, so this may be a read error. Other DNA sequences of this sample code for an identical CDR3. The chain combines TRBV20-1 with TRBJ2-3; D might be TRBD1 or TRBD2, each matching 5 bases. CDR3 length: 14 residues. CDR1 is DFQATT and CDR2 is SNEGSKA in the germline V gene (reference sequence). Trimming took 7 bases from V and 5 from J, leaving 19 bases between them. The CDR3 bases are TGCAGTGTGCCGCCGGGACCCGAGAGAGATACGCAGTATTTT. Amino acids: CSVPPGPERDTQYF.

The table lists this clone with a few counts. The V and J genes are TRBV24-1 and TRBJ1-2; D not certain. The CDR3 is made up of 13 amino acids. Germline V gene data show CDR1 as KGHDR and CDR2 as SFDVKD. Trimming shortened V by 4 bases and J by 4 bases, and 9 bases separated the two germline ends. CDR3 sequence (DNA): TGTGCCACCAGTGACTTATTCAGCTATGGCTACACCTTC. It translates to CATSDLFSYGYTF.

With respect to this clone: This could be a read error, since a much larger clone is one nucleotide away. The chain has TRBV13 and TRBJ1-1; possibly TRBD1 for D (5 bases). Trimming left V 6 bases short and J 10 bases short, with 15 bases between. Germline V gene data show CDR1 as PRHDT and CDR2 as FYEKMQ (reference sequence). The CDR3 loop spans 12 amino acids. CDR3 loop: CASRTPGRGAFF. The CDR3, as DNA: TGTGCCAGCAGAACTCCGGGACGGGGAGCTTTCTTT. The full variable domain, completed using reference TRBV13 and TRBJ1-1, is AAGVIQSPRHLIKEKRETATLKCYPIPRHDTVYWYQQGPGQDPQFLISFYEKMQSDKGSIPDRFSAQQFSDYHSELNMSSLELGDSALYFCASRTPGRGAFFGQGTRLTVV.

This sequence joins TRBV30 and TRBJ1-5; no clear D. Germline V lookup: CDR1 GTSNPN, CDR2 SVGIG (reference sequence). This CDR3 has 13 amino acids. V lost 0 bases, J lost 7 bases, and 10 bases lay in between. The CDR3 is CAWSVRSGQPQHF. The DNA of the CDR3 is TGTGCCTGGAGTGTACGCAGTGGACAGCCCCAGCATTTT.

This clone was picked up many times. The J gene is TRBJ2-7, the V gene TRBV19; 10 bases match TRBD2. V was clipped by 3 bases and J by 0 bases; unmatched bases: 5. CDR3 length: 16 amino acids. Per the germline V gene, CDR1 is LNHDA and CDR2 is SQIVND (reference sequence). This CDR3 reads CASSISLAGDSYEQYF. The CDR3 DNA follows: TGTGCCAGTAGTATTTCTCTAGCGGGAGACTCCTACGAGCAGTACTTC.

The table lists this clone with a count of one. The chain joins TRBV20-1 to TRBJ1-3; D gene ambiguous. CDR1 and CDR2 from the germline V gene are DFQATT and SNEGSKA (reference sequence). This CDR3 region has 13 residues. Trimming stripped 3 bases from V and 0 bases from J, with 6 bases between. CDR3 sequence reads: CSASPFSGNTIYF. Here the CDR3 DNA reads TGCAGTGCTAGCCCCTTCTCTGGAAACACCATATATTTT.

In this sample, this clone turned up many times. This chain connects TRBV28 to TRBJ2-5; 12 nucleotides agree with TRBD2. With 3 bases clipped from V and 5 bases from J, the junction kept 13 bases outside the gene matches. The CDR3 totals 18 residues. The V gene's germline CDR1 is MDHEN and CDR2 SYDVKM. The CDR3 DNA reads TGTGCCAGCAGTTTCCCGATACGACTAGCGGGAGATGGGGAGACCCAGTACTTC. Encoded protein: CASSFPIRLAGDGETQYF.

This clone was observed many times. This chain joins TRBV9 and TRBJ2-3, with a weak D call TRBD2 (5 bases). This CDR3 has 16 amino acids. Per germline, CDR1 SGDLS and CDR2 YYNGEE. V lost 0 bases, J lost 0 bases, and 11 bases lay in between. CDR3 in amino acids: CASSVDRGRSTDTQYF. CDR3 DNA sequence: TGTGCCAGCAGCGTAGATCGGGGTCGCAGCACAGATACGCAGTATTTT. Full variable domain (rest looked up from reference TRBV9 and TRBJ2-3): DSGVTQTPKHLITATGQRVTLRCSPRSGDLSVYWYQQSLDQGLQFLIQYYNGEERAKGNILERFSAQQFPDLHSELNLSSLELGDSALYFCASSVDRGRSTDTQYFGPGTRLTVL.

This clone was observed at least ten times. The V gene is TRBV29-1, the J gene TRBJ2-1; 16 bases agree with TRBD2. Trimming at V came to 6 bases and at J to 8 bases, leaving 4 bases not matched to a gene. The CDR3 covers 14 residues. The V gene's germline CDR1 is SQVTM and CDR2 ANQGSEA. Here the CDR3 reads CSVEGLAGGDEQFF. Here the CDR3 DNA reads TGCAGCGTGGAGGGACTAGCGGGAGGGGATGAGCAGTTCTTC.

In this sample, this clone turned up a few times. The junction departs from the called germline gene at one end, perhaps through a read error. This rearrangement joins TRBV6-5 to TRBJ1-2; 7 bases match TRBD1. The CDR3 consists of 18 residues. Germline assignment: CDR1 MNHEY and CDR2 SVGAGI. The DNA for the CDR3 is TGTGCCAGCAGCTTGTACACTCGCGCCAAGGGACAGAACTATGGCTACACCTTT. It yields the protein CASSLYTRAKGQNYGYTF.

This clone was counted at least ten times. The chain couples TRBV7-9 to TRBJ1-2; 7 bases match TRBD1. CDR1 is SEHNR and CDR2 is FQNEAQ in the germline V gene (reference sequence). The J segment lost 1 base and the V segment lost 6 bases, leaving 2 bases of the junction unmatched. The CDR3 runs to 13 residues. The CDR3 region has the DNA TGTGCCAGCAGGCGACAGGGTAACTATGGCTACACCTTC. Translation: CASRRQGNYGYTF.

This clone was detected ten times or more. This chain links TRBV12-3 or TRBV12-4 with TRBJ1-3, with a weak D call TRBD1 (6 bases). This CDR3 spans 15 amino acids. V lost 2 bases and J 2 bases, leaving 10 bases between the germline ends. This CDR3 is CASSLLPGAGNTIYF. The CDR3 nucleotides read TGTGCCAGCAGTTTATTGCCAGGGGCTGGAAACACCATATATTTT.